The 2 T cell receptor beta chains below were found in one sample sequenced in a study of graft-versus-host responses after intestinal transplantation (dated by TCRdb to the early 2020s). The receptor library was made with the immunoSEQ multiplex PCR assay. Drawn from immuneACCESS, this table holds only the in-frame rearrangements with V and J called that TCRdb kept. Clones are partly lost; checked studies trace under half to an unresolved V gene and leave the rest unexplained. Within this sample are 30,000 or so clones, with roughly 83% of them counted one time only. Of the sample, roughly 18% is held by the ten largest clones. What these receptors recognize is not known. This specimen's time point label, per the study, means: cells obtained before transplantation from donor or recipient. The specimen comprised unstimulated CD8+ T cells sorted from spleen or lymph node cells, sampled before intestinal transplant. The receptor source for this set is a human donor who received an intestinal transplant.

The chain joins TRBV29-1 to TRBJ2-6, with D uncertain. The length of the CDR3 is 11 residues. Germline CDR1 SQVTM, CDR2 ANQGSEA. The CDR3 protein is CSPGGANVLTF. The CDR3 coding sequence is TGCAGTCCCGGTGGGGCCAACGTCCTGACTTTC.

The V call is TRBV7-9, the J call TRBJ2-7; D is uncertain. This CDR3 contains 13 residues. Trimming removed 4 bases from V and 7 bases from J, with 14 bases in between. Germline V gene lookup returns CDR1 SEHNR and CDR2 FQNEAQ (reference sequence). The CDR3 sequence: CASSSLRSEEQYF. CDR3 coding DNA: TGTGCCAGCAGCTCCTTAAGGAGTGAGGAGCAGTACTTC.